The clone carrying this TCR beta chain was detected ten times or more. This entry comes from a study of T cells of healthy individuals. The CDR3 is 19 residues long. V was clipped by 0 bases and J by 2 bases, with 26 bases between them. From germline, CDR1 is DFQATT and CDR2 SNEGSKA (reference sequence). MiXCR, run by TCRdb on the 5' RACE reads, gives a single entry per CDR3 protein. The repertoire holds 40,000 to 65,000 distinct CDR3 sequences, with about 14% as singletons. The TCR comes from a human donor in good health. The rearrangement joins TRBV20-1 to TRBJ2-7; D is undetermined. CDR3 sequence (DNA): TGCAGTGCTAGAGATCGACTCGCCTCCGGACCGGATTTGACCTACGAGCAGTACTTC. Amino acid sequence: CSARDRLASGPDLTYEQYF.